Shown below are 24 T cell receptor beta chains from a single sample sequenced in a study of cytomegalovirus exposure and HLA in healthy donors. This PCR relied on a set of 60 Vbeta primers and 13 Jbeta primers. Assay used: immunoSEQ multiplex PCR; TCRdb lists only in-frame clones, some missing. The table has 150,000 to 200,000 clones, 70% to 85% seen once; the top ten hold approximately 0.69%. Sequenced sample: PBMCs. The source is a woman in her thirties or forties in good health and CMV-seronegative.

This CDR3 is CASSPGQSNQPQHF. The CDR3 DNA follows: TGCGCCAGCAGCCCGGGACAGAGCAATCAGCCCCAGCATTTT. The chain recombines TRBV5-1 with TRBJ1-5, with 7 bases aligning to TRBD1. In germline, CDR1 is SGHRS, CDR2 YFSETQ. The CDR3 loop spans 14 amino acids. The trim removed 4 bases at V and 1 base at J, leaving 2 bases unmatched.

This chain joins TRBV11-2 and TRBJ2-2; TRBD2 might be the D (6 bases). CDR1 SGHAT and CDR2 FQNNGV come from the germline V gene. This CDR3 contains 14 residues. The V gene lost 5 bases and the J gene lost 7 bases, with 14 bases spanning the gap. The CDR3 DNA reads TGTGCCAGCAGCCCTACAAGGGGAGGCGGGGAGCTGTTTTTT. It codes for CASSPTRGGGELFF.

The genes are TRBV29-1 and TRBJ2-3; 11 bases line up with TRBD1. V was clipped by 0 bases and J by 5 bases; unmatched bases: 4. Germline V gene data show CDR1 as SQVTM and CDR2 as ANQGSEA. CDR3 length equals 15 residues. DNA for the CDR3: TGCAGCGTTGAAGACTGGACAGGGGGCGGAGATACGCAGTATTTT. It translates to CSVEDWTGGGDTQYF.

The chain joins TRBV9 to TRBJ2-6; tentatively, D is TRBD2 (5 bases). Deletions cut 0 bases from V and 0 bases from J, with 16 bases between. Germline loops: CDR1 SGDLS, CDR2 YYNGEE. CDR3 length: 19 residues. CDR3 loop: CASSVDSPGFSSGANVLTF. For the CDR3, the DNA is TGTGCCAGCAGCGTAGATAGTCCGGGATTCAGCTCTGGGGCCAACGTCCTGACTTTC.

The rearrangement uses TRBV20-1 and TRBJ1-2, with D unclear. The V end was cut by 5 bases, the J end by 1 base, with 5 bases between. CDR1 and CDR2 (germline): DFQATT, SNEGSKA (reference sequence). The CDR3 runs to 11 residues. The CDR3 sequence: CSAQVNYGYTF. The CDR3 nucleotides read TGCAGTGCTCAGGTTAACTATGGCTACACCTTC.

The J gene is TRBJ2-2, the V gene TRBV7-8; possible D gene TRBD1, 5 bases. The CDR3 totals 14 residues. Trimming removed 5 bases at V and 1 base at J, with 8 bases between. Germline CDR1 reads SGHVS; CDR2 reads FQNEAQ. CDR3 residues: CASSTGQNTGELFF. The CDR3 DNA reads TGTGCCAGCAGCACTGGACAGAACACCGGGGAGCTGTTTTTT.

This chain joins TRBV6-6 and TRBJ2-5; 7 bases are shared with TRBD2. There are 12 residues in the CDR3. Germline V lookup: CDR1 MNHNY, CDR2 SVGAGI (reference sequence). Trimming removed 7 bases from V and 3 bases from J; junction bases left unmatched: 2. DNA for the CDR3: TGTGCCAGCACCCTAGCGGAAGAGACCCAGTACTTC. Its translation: CASTLAEETQYF.

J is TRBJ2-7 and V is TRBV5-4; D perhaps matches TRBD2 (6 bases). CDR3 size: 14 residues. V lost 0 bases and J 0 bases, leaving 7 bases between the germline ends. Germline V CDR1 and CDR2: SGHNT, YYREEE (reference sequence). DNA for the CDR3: TGTGCCAGCAGCTTGGAACTAGCCTCCTACGAGCAGTACTTC. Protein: CASSLELASYEQYF.

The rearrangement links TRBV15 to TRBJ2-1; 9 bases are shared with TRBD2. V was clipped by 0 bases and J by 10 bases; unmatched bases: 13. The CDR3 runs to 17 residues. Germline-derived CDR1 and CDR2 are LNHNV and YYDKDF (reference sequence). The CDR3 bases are TGTGCCACCAGCAGAGATGGCGCCGCGGGAGGGCCCGAGGAGCAGTTCTTC. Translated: CATSRDGAAGGPEEQFF.

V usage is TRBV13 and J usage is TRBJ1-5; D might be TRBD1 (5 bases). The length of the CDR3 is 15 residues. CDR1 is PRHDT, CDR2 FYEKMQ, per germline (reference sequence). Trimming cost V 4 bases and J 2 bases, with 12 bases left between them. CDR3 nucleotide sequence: TGTGCCAGCAGCTCCAGGGCCCGAGGCAATCAGCCCCAGCATTTT. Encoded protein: CASSSRARGNQPQHF.

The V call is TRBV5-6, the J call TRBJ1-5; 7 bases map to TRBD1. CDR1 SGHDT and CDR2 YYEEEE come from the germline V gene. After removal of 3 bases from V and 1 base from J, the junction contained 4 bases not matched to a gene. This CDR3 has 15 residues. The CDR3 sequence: CASSWATGSNQPQHF. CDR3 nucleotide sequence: TGTGCCAGCAGCTGGGCGACAGGGAGCAATCAGCCCCAGCATTTT.

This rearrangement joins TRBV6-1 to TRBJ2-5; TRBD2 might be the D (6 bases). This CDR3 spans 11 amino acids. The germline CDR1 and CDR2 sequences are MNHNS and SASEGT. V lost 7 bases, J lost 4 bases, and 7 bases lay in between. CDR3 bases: TGTGCCAGCACCGGGGGAGAGACCCAGTACTTC. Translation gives CASTGGETQYF.

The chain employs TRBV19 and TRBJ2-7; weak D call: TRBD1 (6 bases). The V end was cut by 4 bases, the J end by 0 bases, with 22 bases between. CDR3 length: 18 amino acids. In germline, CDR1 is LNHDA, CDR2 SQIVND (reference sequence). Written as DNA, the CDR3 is TGTGCCAGTAGTAAAACAGGGCCACAATCCCTAAGCTCCTACGAGCAGTACTTC. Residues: CASSKTGPQSLSSYEQYF.

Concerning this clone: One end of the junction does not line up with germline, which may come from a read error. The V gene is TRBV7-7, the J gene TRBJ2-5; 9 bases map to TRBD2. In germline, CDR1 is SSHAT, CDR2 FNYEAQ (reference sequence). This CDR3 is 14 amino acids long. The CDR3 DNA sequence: TGTGCTAGCAGCTTAGGCGGGGGGGCGGAGACCCAGTACTTC. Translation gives CASSLGGGAETQYF.

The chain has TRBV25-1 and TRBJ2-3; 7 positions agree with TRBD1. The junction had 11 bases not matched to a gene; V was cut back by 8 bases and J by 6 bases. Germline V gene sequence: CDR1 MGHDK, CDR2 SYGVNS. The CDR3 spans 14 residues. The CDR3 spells CASAPDRVRDTQYF. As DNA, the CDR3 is TGTGCCAGCGCCCCAGACAGGGTGCGGGATACGCAGTATTTT.

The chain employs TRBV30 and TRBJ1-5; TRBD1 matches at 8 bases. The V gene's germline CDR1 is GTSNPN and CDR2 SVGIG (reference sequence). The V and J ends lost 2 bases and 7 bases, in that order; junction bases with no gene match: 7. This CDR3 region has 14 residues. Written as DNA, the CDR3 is TGTGCCTGGAGTCGCAGGGGGCCGAAGCAGCCCCAGCATTTT. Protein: CAWSRRGPKQPQHF.

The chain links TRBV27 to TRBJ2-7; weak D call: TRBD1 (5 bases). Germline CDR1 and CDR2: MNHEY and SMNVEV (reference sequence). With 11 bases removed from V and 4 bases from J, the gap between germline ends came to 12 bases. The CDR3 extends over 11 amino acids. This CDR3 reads CAVRRGYEQYF. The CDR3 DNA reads TGTGCCGTTCGTAGGGGTTACGAGCAGTACTTC.

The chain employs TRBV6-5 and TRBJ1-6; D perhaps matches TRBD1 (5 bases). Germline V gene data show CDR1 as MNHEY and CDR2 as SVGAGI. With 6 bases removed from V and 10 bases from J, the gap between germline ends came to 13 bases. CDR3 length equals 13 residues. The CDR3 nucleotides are TGTGCCAGCAGGGCAGGGTGGGGATCACCCCTCCACTTT. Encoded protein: CASRAGWGSPLHF.

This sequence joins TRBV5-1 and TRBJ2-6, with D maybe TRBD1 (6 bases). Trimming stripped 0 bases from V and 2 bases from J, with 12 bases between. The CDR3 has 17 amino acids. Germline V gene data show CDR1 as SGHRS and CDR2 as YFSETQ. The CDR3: CASSLVQGSPGANVLTF. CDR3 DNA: TGCGCCAGCAGCTTGGTACAGGGCTCCCCTGGGGCCAACGTCCTGACTTTC.

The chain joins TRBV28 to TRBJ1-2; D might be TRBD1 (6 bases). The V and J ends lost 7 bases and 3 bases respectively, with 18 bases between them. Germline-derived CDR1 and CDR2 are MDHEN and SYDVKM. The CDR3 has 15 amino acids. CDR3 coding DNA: TGTGCCAGCACCCTGGGGCGGGGGGCTCACTATGGCTACACCTTC. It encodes CASTLGRGAHYGYTF.

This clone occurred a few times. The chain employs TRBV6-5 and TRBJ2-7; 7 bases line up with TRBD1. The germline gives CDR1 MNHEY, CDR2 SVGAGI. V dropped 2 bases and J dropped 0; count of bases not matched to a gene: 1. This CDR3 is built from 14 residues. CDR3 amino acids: CASSYGTASYEQYF. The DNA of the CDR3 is TGTGCCAGCAGTTACGGGACAGCCTCCTACGAGCAGTACTTC.

CDR3 sequence reads: CASSRDRVPGNTIYF. The CDR3 bases are TGTGCCAGCAGCCGAGACAGGGTCCCTGGAAACACCATATATTTT. The chain joins TRBV5-4 to TRBJ1-3; 7 bases are a match to TRBD1. Germline loops: CDR1 SGHNT, CDR2 YYREEE (reference sequence). The ends lost 4 bases at V and 2 bases at J; junction bases unmatched: 6. The CDR3 totals 15 residues.

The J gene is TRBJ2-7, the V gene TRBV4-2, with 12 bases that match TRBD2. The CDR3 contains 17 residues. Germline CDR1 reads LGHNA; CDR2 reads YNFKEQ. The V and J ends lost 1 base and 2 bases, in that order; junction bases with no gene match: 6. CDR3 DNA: TGTGCCAGCAGCCAAGGGGCTAGCGGGGGGGTAACCTACGAGCAGTACTTC. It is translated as CASSQGASGGVTYEQYF.

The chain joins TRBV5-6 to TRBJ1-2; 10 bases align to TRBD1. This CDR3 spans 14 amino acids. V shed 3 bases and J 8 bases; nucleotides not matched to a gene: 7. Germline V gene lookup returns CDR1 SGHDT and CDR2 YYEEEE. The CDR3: CASSWRQGAQGYTF. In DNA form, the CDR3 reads TGTGCCAGCAGCTGGAGACAGGGGGCTCAGGGCTACACCTTC.